Following are 12 T cell receptor beta chains from one sample sequenced in a study of shared clonotypes between healthy human individuals. Data came from immunoSEQ multiplex PCR; TCRdb stores just in-frame clones and leaves some out. The sample carries some 900,000 clones, 76% recorded once. The sample comprised memory CD4+ T cells sorted from blood. Noted subset: CD45RA-negative fraction. Every receptor here comes from a man younger than 35 in good health.

The chain joins TRBV5-8 to TRBJ2-7; 9 positions match TRBD1. After removal of 4 bases from V and 3 bases from J, the junction contained 2 bases not matched to a gene. In germline, CDR1 is SGHTS, CDR2 YDEGEE. This CDR3 comprises 13 residues. The CDR3 nucleotides read TGTGCCAGCAGCCGGACAGGGGACTACGAGCAGTACTTC. Its protein is CASSRTGDYEQYF.

The rearrangement uses TRBV9 and TRBJ2-2; 12 bases line up with TRBD2. V lost 4 bases to trimming and J lost 4 bases; unmatched junction nucleotides: 11. This CDR3 comprises 18 residues. Germline-derived CDR1 and CDR2 are SGDLS and YYNGEE. In DNA form, the CDR3 reads TGTGCCAGCAGCCTTCGCCCCGGGACTAGCGGGTCCACCGGGGAGCTGTTTTTT. Translation: CASSLRPGTSGSTGELFF. The entire variable domain, with the rest obtained from reference TRBV9 and TRBJ2-2, is as follows: DSGVTQTPKHLITATGQRVTLRCSPRSGDLSVYWYQQSLDQGLQFLIQYYNGEERAKGNILERFSAQQFPDLHSELNLSSLELGDSALYFCASSLRPGTSGSTGELFFGEGSRLTVL.

This sequence joins TRBV9 and TRBJ2-5; tentatively, D is TRBD2 (6 bases). The CDR3 runs 16 residues. Germline-derived CDR1 and CDR2 are SGDLS and YYNGEE. V lost 4 bases and J lost 2, with 18 bases in between. The CDR3 loop reads CASSPRRGVPQETQYF. The CDR3 DNA reads as TGTGCCAGCAGCCCCCGGAGGGGAGTTCCTCAAGAGACCCAGTACTTC.

This chain connects TRBV11-1 to TRBJ1-2; 8 bases map to TRBD1. Germline trimming cut 3 bases from V and 12 bases from J; bases unmatched to any gene: 12. Germline V gene sequence: CDR1 SGHAT, CDR2 FQDESV (reference sequence). There are 14 residues in the CDR3. CDR3 region: CASSLAGQANHNTF. CDR3 coding DNA: TGTGCCAGCAGCTTGGCGGGACAGGCGAACCATAACACCTTC.

The chain is built from TRBV7-2 and TRBJ2-5; TRBD1 is a possible D gene (5 bases). The CDR3 length is 14 residues. Looked up from germline, CDR1 is SGHTA and CDR2 is FQGNSA. V was shortened by 4 bases and J by 2 bases, with 11 bases between the two germline ends. The CDR3 DNA is TGTGCCAGCAGCTACCGACAGCCTCAAGAGACCCAGTACTTC. Its protein product is CASSYRQPQETQYF. Filled out from reference TRBV7-2 and TRBJ2-5, the complete variable domain reads GAGVSQSPSNKVTEKGKDVELRCDPISGHTALYWYRQSLGQGLEFLIYFQGNSAPDKSGLPSDRFSAERTGGSVSTLTIQRTQQEDSAVYLCASSYRQPQETQYFGPGTRLLVL.

This clone was found a few times. This chain joins TRBV12-5 and TRBJ2-1, with 7 bases identical to TRBD2. This CDR3 region has 16 residues. Germline V gives CDR1 LGHNT, CDR2 FRNRAP. V lost 2 bases to trimming and J lost 0 bases; unmatched junction nucleotides: 4. CDR3 residues: CASGLRSGNSYNEQFF. CDR3 in DNA: TGTGCTAGTGGTTTGAGGAGCGGGAACTCCTACAATGAGCAGTTCTTC.

The genes are TRBV28 and TRBJ1-2; 8 bases fit TRBD1. The germline gives CDR1 MDHEN, CDR2 SYDVKM. V lost 5 bases to trimming and J lost 8 bases; unmatched junction nucleotides: 10. The CDR3 length is 14 residues. CDR3 residues: CASSPAGTGRGYTF. The DNA of the CDR3 is TGTGCCAGCAGTCCCGCCGGGACAGGCAGGGGCTACACCTTC.

This chain links TRBV6-1 with TRBJ2-3, with 9 bases that match TRBD2. The germline gives CDR1 MNHNS, CDR2 SASEGT. Trimming removed 4 bases from V and 4 bases from J; junction bases left unmatched: 9. The CDR3 is made up of 16 amino acids. In DNA form, the CDR3 reads TGTGCCAGCAGTGTAACCGGCGGGAGGGGGCCAGATACGCAGTATTTT. It is translated as CASSVTGGRGPDTQYF.

Written as DNA, the CDR3 is TGCGCCAGCAAGGGACAGGGGACAGATACGCAGTATTTT. As protein: CASKGQGTDTQYF. The chain has TRBV5-1 and TRBJ2-3, with 10 nucleotides matching TRBD1. Germline CDR1 is SGHRS and CDR2 is YFSETQ. The CDR3 runs 13 residues. V was pared by 6 bases and J by 3 bases, with 1 base of the junction left unmatched. Full variable domain (remainder filled in from reference TRBV5-1 and TRBJ2-3): KAGVTQTPRYLIKTRGQQVTLSCSPISGHRSVSWYQQTPGQGLQFLFEYFSETQRNKGNFPGRFSGRQFSNSRSEMNVSTLELGDSALYLCASKGQGTDTQYFGPGTRLTVL.

CDR3 sequence: CASSPRLGISTDTQYF. DNA of the CDR3: TGTGCCAGCAGTCCCCGACTCGGCATCAGCACAGATACGCAGTATTTT. This rearrangement joins TRBV27 to TRBJ2-3; D gene uncertain. V lost 5 bases and J 0 bases, leaving 15 bases between the germline ends. Germline CDR1 MNHEY, CDR2 SMNVEV (reference sequence). The CDR3 covers 16 residues.

This clone was counted once. The chain has TRBV6-1 and TRBJ1-4; 8 bases match TRBD1. Germline trimming cut 2 bases from V and 5 bases from J; bases unmatched to any gene: 1. CDR3 length equals 14 residues. Germline CDR1 reads MNHNS; CDR2 reads SASEGT. The CDR3 DNA reads as TGTGCCAGCAGTGAAACAGGGGGAAATGAAAAACTGTTTTTT. This sequence encodes CASSETGGNEKLFF.

Of note for this clone: The same CDR3 arises from other DNA sequences in this sample as well. The CDR3 sequence is CASSLSWTDTQYF. CDR3 DNA sequence: TGTGCCAGCAGCTTAAGCTGGACAGATACGCAGTATTTT. The genes are TRBV7-2 and TRBJ2-3; no clear D. CDR1 is SGHTA, CDR2 FQGNSA, per germline. The CDR3 runs to 13 residues. V was shortened by 2 bases and J by 3 bases, with 6 bases between the two germline ends.